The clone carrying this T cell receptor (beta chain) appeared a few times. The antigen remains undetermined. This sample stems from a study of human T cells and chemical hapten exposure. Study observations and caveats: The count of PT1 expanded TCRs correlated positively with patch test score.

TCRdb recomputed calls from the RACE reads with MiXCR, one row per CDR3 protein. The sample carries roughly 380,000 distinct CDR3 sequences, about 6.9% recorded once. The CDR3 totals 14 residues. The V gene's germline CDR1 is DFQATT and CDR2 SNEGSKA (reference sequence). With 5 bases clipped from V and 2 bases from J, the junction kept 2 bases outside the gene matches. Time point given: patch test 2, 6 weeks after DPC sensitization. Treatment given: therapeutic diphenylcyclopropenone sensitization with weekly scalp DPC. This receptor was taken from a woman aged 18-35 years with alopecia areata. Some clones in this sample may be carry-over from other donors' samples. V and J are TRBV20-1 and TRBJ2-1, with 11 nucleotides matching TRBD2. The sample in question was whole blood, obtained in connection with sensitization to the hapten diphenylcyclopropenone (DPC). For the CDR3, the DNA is TGCAGTGCTCCACTAGCGGGAGCCTACAATGAGCAGTTCTTC. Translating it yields CSAPLAGAYNEQFF.